This passage covers 23 T cell receptor beta chains from one sample sequenced in a study of blood T cell repertoires in COVID-19. Measured with immunoSEQ multiplex PCR; TCRdb has only the in-frame clones, and not every one. The sample contains about 60,000 clones, about nine tenths of which appear only once. Sequenced input: peripheral blood. All receptors come from a human donor with active COVID-19. The donor label of this sample is uncertain.

Here the CDR3 DNA reads TGTGCCAGCAGCCGTGGGACTAGCGGTTACAATGAGCAGTTCTTC. This codes for CASSRGTSGYNEQFF. The V gene is TRBV7-3, the J gene TRBJ2-1, with 11 bases identical to TRBD2. V trimming: 5 bases; J trimming: 4 bases; junction bases outside the gene matches: 4. The CDR3 consists of 15 residues. Germline-derived CDR1 and CDR2 are SGHTA and FQGTGA.

V usage is TRBV9 and J usage is TRBJ2-7; a weak D match, TRBD1 (5 bases). V was shortened by 3 bases and J by 1 base, with 8 bases between the two germline ends. The CDR3 is made up of 13 amino acids. CDR1 and CDR2 (germline): SGDLS, YYNGEE. The CDR3 spells CASSGQGSYEQYF. The CDR3 DNA follows: TGTGCCAGCAGCGGGCAGGGTTCCTACGAGCAGTACTTC. The full variable domain, rest sourced from reference TRBV9 and TRBJ2-7, is DSGVTQTPKHLITATGQRVTLRCSPRSGDLSVYWYQQSLDQGLQFLIQYYNGEERAKGNILERFSAQQFPDLHSELNLSSLELGDSALYFCASSGQGSYEQYFGPGTRLTVT.

The V call is TRBV10-3, the J call TRBJ2-7; 7 positions agree with TRBD1. The CDR3 length is 13 residues. V lost 7 bases and J lost 5; bases outside the gene matches: 8. CDR1 and CDR2 (germline): ENHRY, SYGVKD. The chain's CDR3 is CAINRQGFDEQYF. The DNA for the CDR3 is TGTGCCATCAACAGACAGGGTTTCGACGAGCAGTACTTC.

V and J are TRBV6-4 and TRBJ2-3; D might be TRBD1 (5 bases). CDR3 length: 13 residues. Trimming removed 2 bases at V and 3 bases at J, with 6 bases between. CDR1 MRHNA and CDR2 SNTAGT come from the germline V gene. The CDR3 DNA reads as TGTGCCAGCAGTGACACAGGAACAGATACGCAGTATTTT. Translating it yields CASSDTGTDTQYF.

This clone occurred once. The rearrangement links TRBV6-6 to TRBJ1-4; TRBD1 matches at 9 bases. There are 17 residues in the CDR3. Germline trimming cut 5 bases from V and 7 bases from J; bases unmatched to any gene: 14. Germline V gene lookup returns CDR1 MNHNY and CDR2 SVGAGI (reference sequence). CDR3 amino acids: CASSLSGTGISREKLFF. The CDR3 nucleotides are TGTGCCAGCAGTCTCTCCGGGACAGGGATCTCTCGTGAAAAACTGTTTTTT.

This chain connects TRBV6-2 or TRBV6-3 to TRBJ2-1; 8 bases agree with TRBD2. Trimming took 2 bases from V and 8 from J; bases not matched to a gene: 8. There are 15 residues in the CDR3. The germline V gene has CDR1 MNHEY and CDR2 SVGEGT. The CDR3 nucleotides read TGTGCCAGCAGTTACGTGCGGGAGGTGATGGATGAGCAGTTCTTC. It encodes CASSYVREVMDEQFF.

This clone was seen a handful of times. The chain uses TRBV2 and TRBJ1-5, with 7 positions matching TRBD1. V trimming: 6 bases; J trimming: 2 bases; junction bases outside the gene matches: 7. The V gene's germline CDR1 is SNHLY and CDR2 FYNNEI. The CDR3 has 15 residues. CDR3 amino acids: CASRPTGVGNQPQHF. In nucleotides, the CDR3 is TGTGCCAGCAGACCCACAGGGGTCGGCAATCAGCCCCAGCATTTT.

The chain joins TRBV4-2 to TRBJ2-7; D might be TRBD2 (7 bases). This CDR3 spans 16 amino acids. Per the germline V gene, CDR1 is LGHNA and CDR2 is YNFKEQ. Deletions cut 4 bases from V and 2 bases from J, with 18 bases between. As DNA, the CDR3 is TGTGCCAGCAGCCGGGGGGGGCTAGCGAATACCTACGAGCAGTACTTC. It yields the protein CASSRGGLANTYEQYF.

This clone was seen a single time. V usage is TRBV27 and J usage is TRBJ2-2; 8 bases align to TRBD1. Germline V gene sequence: CDR1 MNHEY, CDR2 SMNVEV (reference sequence). The CDR3 is made up of 16 amino acids. V gave up 3 bases and J gave up 4 bases; unmatched junction bases: 7. The CDR3 coding sequence is TGTGCCAGCAGTTTCGGACAGGGTAGCGGCACCGGGGAGCTGTTTTTT. Amino acid sequence: CASSFGQGSGTGELFF.

The rearrangement uses TRBV10-3 and TRBJ2-7; 9 nucleotides agree with TRBD1. Germline trimming cut 6 bases from V and 3 bases from J; bases unmatched to any gene: 6. The CDR3 has 14 amino acids. Germline values: CDR1 ENHRY, CDR2 SYGVKD. Written as DNA, the CDR3 is TGTGCCATCAGCGGGGGACAGGGTGACTACGAGCAGTACGTC. It encodes CAISGGQGDYEQYV.

V gene TRBV6-5 combines with J gene TRBJ2-1; D unresolved. V was pared by 7 bases and J by 5 bases, with 15 bases between. CDR1 is MNHEY, CDR2 SVGAGI, per germline. This CDR3 has 14 amino acids. The CDR3: CASTQTPGNNEQFF. The CDR3 DNA reads TGTGCCAGCACTCAAACCCCAGGCAACAATGAGCAGTTCTTC.

The chain combines TRBV7-2 with TRBJ2-2, with 7 positions matching TRBD2. The CDR3 is 15 residues long. Germline assignment: CDR1 SGHTA and CDR2 FQGNSA. Losses at the gene ends were 4 bases for V and 4 bases for J; bases not matched to a gene: 6. In nucleotides, the CDR3 is TGTGCCAGCAGCTCAAGCGGGGCCCTCACCGGGGAGCTGTTTTTT. This encodes CASSSSGALTGELFF.

The genes are TRBV12-5 and TRBJ1-1; TRBD1 matches at 8 bases. The germline gives CDR1 LGHNT, CDR2 FRNRAP. CDR3 size: 15 residues. J was trimmed by 1 base and V by 1 base; bases with no gene match: 2. The CDR3 reads CASGLGQGANTEAFF. CDR3 DNA: TGTGCTAGTGGTTTGGGCCAGGGGGCGAACACTGAAGCTTTCTTT.

J is TRBJ2-1 and V is TRBV9, with 8 bases lining up with TRBD1. Germline CDR1 SGDLS, CDR2 YYNGEE. This CDR3 spans 16 amino acids. Trimming removed 3 bases from V and 5 bases from J; junction bases left unmatched: 10. The CDR3: CASSAWTGLINNEQFF. CDR3 bases: TGTGCCAGCAGCGCGTGGACAGGGCTGATCAACAATGAGCAGTTCTTC.

This clone was seen just once. The CDR3 spells CASSPGTGGAGSYEQYV. In DNA, the CDR3 is TGTGCCAGCTCACCGGGGACAGGGGGCGCGGGCTCCTACGAGCAGTACGTC. The chain links TRBV18 to TRBJ2-7; 12 bases fit TRBD1. This CDR3 is 17 amino acids long. Per germline, CDR1 KGHSH and CDR2 LQKENI. Trimming took 3 bases from V and 0 from J; bases not matched to a gene: 6.

This clone was observed a few times. The gene calls are TRBV4-2 and TRBJ2-7; a possible D gene is TRBD1 (5 bases). V lost 1 base, J lost 7 bases, and 11 bases lay in between. The CDR3 length is 13 residues. Germline lookup yields CDR1 LGHNA and CDR2 YNFKEQ. The CDR3 spells CASSQAFHREQYF. The CDR3 DNA reads as TGTGCCAGCAGCCAAGCATTCCACAGGGAGCAGTACTTC.

The rearrangement joins TRBV5-4 to TRBJ2-2, with 8 bases fitting TRBD1. CDR1 SGHNT and CDR2 YYREEE come from the germline V gene (reference sequence). Losses at the gene ends were 0 bases for V and 6 bases for J; bases not matched to a gene: 7. CDR3 length equals 16 residues. As DNA, the CDR3 is TGTGCCAGCAGCTTGGCGGTCAGGGGGCTGCCCGGGGAGCTGTTTTTT. Translating gives CASSLAVRGLPGELFF.

This chain uses TRBV28 with TRBJ1-1, with D unresolved. Per germline, CDR1 MDHEN and CDR2 SYDVKM. V was shortened by 7 bases and J by 5 bases, with 14 bases between the two germline ends. This CDR3 is 13 amino acids long. The CDR3 sequence is CASTESRETEAFF. CDR3 sequence (DNA): TGTGCCAGCACCGAGTCGAGGGAAACTGAAGCTTTCTTT.

The chain uses TRBV3-1 (or the pseudogene TRBV3-2) and TRBJ2-7; D is uncertain. V lost 1 base and J 4 bases, leaving 14 bases between the germline ends. Per germline, CDR1 LGHDT and CDR2 YNNKEL (reference sequence). The CDR3 covers 15 residues. CDR3: CASSQGPSGSYEQYF. In DNA form, the CDR3 reads TGTGCCAGCAGCCAAGGGCCGTCCGGGTCTTACGAGCAGTACTTC.

The rearrangement links TRBV7-9 to TRBJ1-1; possibly TRBD1 for D (5 bases). CDR3 length: 16 amino acids. V lost 4 bases, J lost 0 bases, and 15 bases lay in between. CDR1 and CDR2 (germline): SEHNR, FQNEAQ (reference sequence). The CDR3 bases are TGTGCCAGCAGCTCGCCCCCGGGAGGGGTGAACACTGAAGCTTTCTTT. This sequence encodes CASSSPPGGVNTEAFF.

The chain has TRBV7-9 and TRBJ1-4, with a tentative D call TRBD1 (6 bases). Trimming took 1 base from V and 0 from J, leaving 15 bases between them. This CDR3 contains 18 residues. Germline lookup yields CDR1 SEHNR and CDR2 FQNEAQ (reference sequence). The CDR3 DNA reads TGTGCCAGCAGCTTAGGCCGACAGGCTCTCCCAACTAATGAAAAACTGTTTTTT. It translates to CASSLGRQALPTNEKLFF.

This rearrangement joins TRBV19 to TRBJ2-3, with 7 bases that match TRBD2. Trimming removed 7 bases from V and 2 bases from J; junction bases left unmatched: 15. Germline assignment: CDR1 LNHDA and CDR2 SQIVND (reference sequence). This CDR3 is 17 amino acids long. The CDR3 protein is CASTPRWASGHTDTQYF. The CDR3 DNA is TGTGCCAGTACCCCCCGGTGGGCTAGCGGCCACACAGATACGCAGTATTTT.

The chain employs TRBV11-1 and TRBJ2-7; D unresolved. This CDR3 has 15 amino acids. From germline, CDR1 is SGHAT and CDR2 FQDESV (reference sequence). Trimming took 1 base from V and 2 from J, leaving 12 bases between them. The CDR3 DNA follows: TGTGCCAGCAGCTTAGGGCGCATGGCGGCCTACGAGCAGTACGTC. Residues: CASSLGRMAAYEQYV.